This TCR beta chain was captured by sequencing in a study of blood T cells in healthy people across ages. A J-beta primer mix and a sample-barcoded 5' primer were used in a second PCR of about 7 to 12 cycles. Each cDNA molecule was tagged by a template-switch adaptor with 12 random nucleotides. MiXCR was run by TCRdb on the 5' RACE reads, yielding one entry per CDR3 protein. The table has hundreds of thousands of distinct CDR3 sequences, around 20% seen once. CDR3 size: 11 residues. The ends were cut back, 4 bases at V and 11 bases at J, with 11 bases in the middle. Looked up from germline, CDR1 is DFQATT and CDR2 is SNEGSKA (reference sequence).

The chain employs TRBV20-1 and TRBJ1-4; D call uncertain. The receptor was derived from a man in his 70s in good health. The sequencing input was blood. The CDR3 coding sequence is TGCAGTGCTAACCCCTCCGGGAAACTGTTTTTT. Encoded protein: CSANPSGKLFF.